What follows is one T cell receptor beta chain and its context. What it binds is not known. Sampling of blood occurred at baseline, cycle 4 day 1, and cycle 7 day 1. The data were obtained in a study of OX40 agonist ivuxolimab in advanced cancers. Study in general: Three patients had partial responses: one hepatocellular carcinoma, two cutaneous melanoma.

The assay was immunoSEQ multiplex PCR, and TCRdb's table has in-frame clones only and misses some. Among over 100,000 clones, roughly nine tenths were seen once, and the ten largest hold 0.85% to 1.4%. Broader study findings: Some nonresponders likewise displayed low normalized T-cell clonal expansion. Clonal expansion by week 6 occurred in CD4+ and CD8+ blood T cells (at 0.1 to 3.0 mg/kg).

Germline CDR1 and CDR2: MNHEY and SMNVEV (reference sequence). The CDR3 runs to 16 residues. J gave up 3 bases and V 3 bases, and 8 bases lay outside the gene matches. The chain employs TRBV27 and TRBJ2-5, with 9 bases fitting TRBD2. The sequence was collected from an adult with an advanced solid tumor such as melanoma, head and neck, liver or kidney cancer. The sequences come from CD4+ or CD8+ T cells sorted from blood, collected in a trial of the OX40 agonist ivuxolimab. CDR3 sequence reads: CASSFTSGFLKETQYF. DNA for the CDR3: TGTGCCAGCAGTTTTACTAGCGGGTTTTTAAAAGAGACCCAGTACTTC.